The entry below gives a single TCR beta chain sequence along with its context. The sample is drawn from a study of blood T cell repertoires in COVID-19. Measured with immunoSEQ multiplex PCR; TCRdb has only the in-frame clones, and not every one. The sample consists of approximately 120,000 clones, about four fifths of them appearing once. The CDR3 sequence is 12 residues long. V gave up 7 bases and J gave up 8 bases, with 14 bases separating them. Germline V gene lookup returns CDR1 SQVTM and CDR2 ANQGSEA. The chain joins TRBV29-1 to TRBJ1-4; D is perhaps TRBD1 (5 bases). The clonotype was recovered from a human donor in a cohort sampled during active COVID-19. Sequences were obtained from peripheral blood. The CDR3: CSAEGLAEKLFF. The CDR3 region has the DNA TGCAGCGCCGAGGGACTCGCCGAAAAACTGTTTTTT.